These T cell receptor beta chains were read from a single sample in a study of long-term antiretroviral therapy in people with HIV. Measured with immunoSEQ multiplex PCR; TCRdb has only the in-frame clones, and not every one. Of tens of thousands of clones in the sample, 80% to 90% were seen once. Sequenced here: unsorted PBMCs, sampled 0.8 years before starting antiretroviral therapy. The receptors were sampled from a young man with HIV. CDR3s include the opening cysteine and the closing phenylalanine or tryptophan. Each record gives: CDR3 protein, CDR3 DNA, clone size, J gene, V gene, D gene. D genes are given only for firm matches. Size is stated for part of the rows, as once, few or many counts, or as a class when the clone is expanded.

cdr3_aa: CASSLPGTSGGKNIQYF; cdr3_nt: TGTGCCAGCAGCTTGCCCGGGACTAGCGGGGGAAAAAACATTCAGTACTTC; clone_size: -; j_call: TRBJ2-4; v_call: TRBV5-6; d_call: TRBD2
cdr3_aa: CASKLADSYNEQFF; cdr3_nt: TGTGCCAGCAAATTAGCAGACTCCTACAATGAGCAGTTCTTC; clone_size: -; j_call: TRBJ2-1; v_call: TRBV6-5; d_call: -
cdr3_aa: CASSLDQLNTEAFF; cdr3_nt: TGCGCCAGCAGCTTGGACCAGCTGAACACTGAAGCTTTCTTT; clone_size: -; j_call: TRBJ1-1; v_call: TRBV5-1; d_call: -
cdr3_aa: CASSQSDSQRNNEQFF; cdr3_nt: TGCGCCAGCAGCCAATCGGACAGCCAAAGAAACAATGAGCAGTTCTTC; clone_size: once; j_call: TRBJ2-1; v_call: TRBV5-1; d_call: -
cdr3_aa: CAEGGSDTEAFF; cdr3_nt: TGTGCGGAGGGCGGGTCGGACACTGAAGCTTTCTTT; clone_size: -; j_call: TRBJ1-1; v_call: TRBV6-1; d_call: -
cdr3_aa: CASSQERSEVYNEQFF; cdr3_nt: TGCGCCAGCAGCCAAGAGCGGAGTGAGGTCTACAATGAGCAGTTCTTC; clone_size: -; j_call: TRBJ2-1; v_call: TRBV4-3; d_call: -
cdr3_aa: CASSPAGGLNTEAFF; cdr3_nt: TGTGCCAGCTCACCCGCAGGGGGTTTAAACACTGAAGCTTTCTTT; clone_size: -; j_call: TRBJ1-1; v_call: TRBV6-6; d_call: TRBD1
cdr3_aa: CASSAPTKGSRQPQHF; cdr3_nt: TGTGCCTCCTCCGCCCCTACCAAAGGGAGTCGACAGCCCCAGCATTTT; clone_size: -; j_call: TRBJ1-5; v_call: TRBV6-6; d_call: -
cdr3_aa: CASRLRRDSYEQYF; cdr3_nt: TGTGCAAGTCGCCTTCGCCGGGACTCCTACGAGCAGTACTTC; clone_size: -; j_call: TRBJ2-7; v_call: TRBV12-2; d_call: -
cdr3_aa: CASRDTLRETQYF; cdr3_nt: TGTGCCAGTCGGGACACCCTCAGGGAGACCCAGTACTTC; clone_size: -; j_call: TRBJ2-5; v_call: TRBV28; d_call: -
cdr3_aa: CASSLGTGIADTQYF; cdr3_nt: TGTGCCAGCAGCTTGGGGACAGGGATCGCAGATACGCAGTATTTT; clone_size: -; j_call: TRBJ2-3; v_call: TRBV5-6; d_call: TRBD1
cdr3_aa: CASSSPGPDTEAFF; cdr3_nt: TGTGCCAGCAGCTCTCCGGGGCCGGACACTGAAGCTTTCTTT; clone_size: few; j_call: TRBJ1-1; v_call: TRBV7-9; d_call: -
cdr3_aa: CASSIGVGRKNSYEQYF; cdr3_nt: TGTGCCAGTAGTATAGGGGTTGGGAGGAAGAACTCCTACGAGCAGTACTTC; clone_size: -; j_call: TRBJ2-7; v_call: TRBV19; d_call: -
cdr3_aa: CASRAWPSGRDEQYF; cdr3_nt: TGTGCCAGCCGGGCCTGGCCGTCCGGGAGGGACGAGCAGTACTTC; clone_size: once; j_call: TRBJ2-7; v_call: TRBV2; d_call: TRBD2
cdr3_aa: CASSVEAVGTGETQYF; cdr3_nt: TGTGCCAGCAGCGTAGAGGCGGTAGGGACGGGAGAGACCCAGTACTTC; clone_size: -; j_call: TRBJ2-5; v_call: TRBV9; d_call: -
cdr3_aa: CASSSGTSGGRYGYTF; cdr3_nt: TGTGCCAGCAGCTCGGGCACCTCAGGGGGCAGGTATGGCTACACCTTC; clone_size: -; j_call: TRBJ1-2; v_call: TRBV5-6; d_call: TRBD1
cdr3_aa: CASSFRRPNTGELFF; cdr3_nt: TGTGCCAGCAGCTTCCGGAGGCCGAACACCGGGGAGCTGTTTTTT; clone_size: -; j_call: TRBJ2-2; v_call: TRBV7-9; d_call: -
cdr3_aa: CASRSTGHNGELFF; cdr3_nt: TGCGCCAGCAGGTCGACAGGGCACAACGGGGAGCTGTTTTTT; clone_size: few; j_call: TRBJ2-2; v_call: TRBV4-1; d_call: TRBD1
cdr3_aa: CASSMARGGTDTQYF; cdr3_nt: TGTGCCAGTAGTATGGCTAGAGGGGGCACAGATACGCAGTATTTT; clone_size: once; j_call: TRBJ2-3; v_call: TRBV19; d_call: -
cdr3_aa: CASSSSGGQETQYF; cdr3_nt: TGTGCCAGCAGCTCGAGCGGGGGTCAAGAGACCCAGTACTTC; clone_size: once; j_call: TRBJ2-5; v_call: TRBV11-2; d_call: TRBD2
cdr3_aa: CASRYAGGQETQYF; cdr3_nt: TGTGCCAGCAGATACGCGGGGGGGCAAGAGACCCAGTACTTC; clone_size: -; j_call: TRBJ2-5; v_call: TRBV7-9; d_call: TRBD2
cdr3_aa: CASSFDRGAYEQYF; cdr3_nt: TGTGCCAGCAGCTTCGACAGGGGAGCGTACGAGCAGTACTTC; clone_size: -; j_call: TRBJ2-7; v_call: TRBV11-2; d_call: TRBD1
cdr3_aa: CASTIDPAQRYTEAFF; cdr3_nt: TGTGCCAGTACGATCGACCCGGCCCAGAGATACACTGAAGCTTTCTTT; clone_size: -; j_call: TRBJ1-1; v_call: TRBV19; d_call: -
cdr3_aa: CASSPLGGETQYF; cdr3_nt: TGTGCCAGCAGCCCTCTCGGGGGAGAGACCCAGTACTTC; clone_size: -; j_call: TRBJ2-5; v_call: TRBV9; d_call: -
cdr3_aa: CASSEAGGLGQSTYEQYF; cdr3_nt: TGTGCCAGCAGTGAAGCAGGGGGTTTAGGGCAGTCAACCTACGAGCAGTACTTC; clone_size: -; j_call: TRBJ2-7; v_call: TRBV6-1; d_call: -
cdr3_aa: CSVRTPSYEQYF; cdr3_nt: TGCAGCGTCCGGACACCCTCCTACGAGCAGTACTTC; clone_size: -; j_call: TRBJ2-7; v_call: TRBV29-1; d_call: -
cdr3_aa: CASSVGTGELFF; cdr3_nt: TGTGCCAGCAGCGTAGGAACCGGGGAGCTGTTTTTT; clone_size: once; j_call: TRBJ2-2; v_call: TRBV9; d_call: -
cdr3_aa: CASSHLRGEAFF; cdr3_nt: TGCGCCAGCAGCCATCTCAGGGGTGAAGCTTTCTTT; clone_size: -; j_call: TRBJ1-1; v_call: TRBV4-1; d_call: -
cdr3_aa: CATSRSNRPINEKLFF; cdr3_nt: TGTGCCACCAGCAGATCCAACCGGCCTATTAATGAAAAACTGTTTTTT; clone_size: -; j_call: TRBJ1-4; v_call: TRBV15; d_call: -
cdr3_aa: CASSSETVSYEQYF; cdr3_nt: TGCGCCAGCAGCTCTGAAACAGTATCCTACGAGCAGTACTTC; clone_size: -; j_call: TRBJ2-7; v_call: TRBV5-1; d_call: -
cdr3_aa: CASSLGQGKEKLFF; cdr3_nt: TGTGCCAGCAGCCTAGGACAGGGGAAGGAAAAACTGTTTTTT; clone_size: -; j_call: TRBJ1-4; v_call: TRBV4-2; d_call: TRBD1
cdr3_aa: CASSYPSRGNQPQHF; cdr3_nt: TGTGCCAGCAGTTACCCCTCCCGTGGCAATCAGCCCCAGCATTTT; clone_size: few; j_call: TRBJ1-5; v_call: TRBV6-6; d_call: -
cdr3_aa: CASSFETGFVAQYF; cdr3_nt: TGTGCCAGCAGCTTTGAGACAGGGTTCGTAGCGCAGTACTTC; clone_size: -; j_call: TRBJ2-7; v_call: TRBV5-4; d_call: TRBD1
cdr3_aa: CASSPVPIRGSHEQYF; cdr3_nt: TGTGCCAGCAGCCCTGTCCCCATTAGGGGGTCCCACGAGCAGTACTTC; clone_size: once; j_call: TRBJ2-7; v_call: TRBV9; d_call: -
cdr3_aa: CASSLVRQSYGYTF; cdr3_nt: TGTGCCAGCAGCTTAGTGAGGCAGTCCTATGGCTACACCTTC; clone_size: -; j_call: TRBJ1-2; v_call: TRBV7-2; d_call: -
cdr3_aa: CASSSRTGSIQSHSGNTIYF; cdr3_nt: TGTGCCAGCAGCTCCAGGACAGGTTCGATTCAAAGTCACTCTGGAAACACCATATATTTT; clone_size: -; j_call: TRBJ1-3; v_call: TRBV11-3; d_call: TRBD1
cdr3_aa: CASSLATSDHHEQYF; cdr3_nt: TGTGCCAGCAGCTTAGCCACTAGCGATCATCACGAGCAGTACTTC; clone_size: once; j_call: TRBJ2-7; v_call: TRBV7-2; d_call: TRBD2
cdr3_aa: CASRQAWGNTEAFF; cdr3_nt: TGTGCCAGCAGGCAGGCGTGGGGGAACACTGAAGCTTTCTTT; clone_size: -; j_call: TRBJ1-1; v_call: TRBV5-5; d_call: -
cdr3_aa: CARTGLAGLMGELFF; cdr3_nt: TGTGCCAGAACGGGACTAGCGGGGCTAATGGGGGAGCTGTTTTTT; clone_size: -; j_call: TRBJ2-2; v_call: TRBV6-1; d_call: TRBD2
cdr3_aa: CASGGGGTDTQYF; cdr3_nt: TGTGCCAGCGGGGGCGGGGGGACAGATACGCAGTATTTT; clone_size: -; j_call: TRBJ2-3; v_call: TRBV9; d_call: TRBD2
cdr3_aa: CASSPQGASSATQYF; cdr3_nt: TGTGCCAGCAGCCCACAGGGGGCATCCTCGGCTACGCAGTATTTT; clone_size: -; j_call: TRBJ2-3; v_call: TRBV6-1; d_call: TRBD1
cdr3_aa: CASSETGSTEAFF; cdr3_nt: TGTGCCAGCAGTGAAACAGGTTCCACTGAAGCTTTCTTT; clone_size: -; j_call: TRBJ1-1; v_call: TRBV2; d_call: -